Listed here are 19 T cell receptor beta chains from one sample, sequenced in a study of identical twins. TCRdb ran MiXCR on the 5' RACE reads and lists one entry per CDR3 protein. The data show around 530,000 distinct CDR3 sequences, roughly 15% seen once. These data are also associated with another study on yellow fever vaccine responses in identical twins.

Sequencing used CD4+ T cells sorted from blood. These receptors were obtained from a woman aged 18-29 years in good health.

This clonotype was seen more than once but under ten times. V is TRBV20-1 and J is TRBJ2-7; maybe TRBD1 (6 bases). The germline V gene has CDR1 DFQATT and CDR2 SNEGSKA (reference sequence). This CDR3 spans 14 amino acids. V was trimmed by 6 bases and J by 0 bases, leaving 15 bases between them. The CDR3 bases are TGCAGTGCCAGACAGGTTACCTCCTCCTACGAGCAGTACTTC. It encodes CSARQVTSSYEQYF.

As DNA, the CDR3 is TGTGCCAGCAGTTACTCGTCCATAAACTATGGCTACACCTTC. Translation gives CASSYSSINYGYTF. The chain combines TRBV6-5 with TRBJ1-2; D remains unclear. In germline, CDR1 is MNHEY, CDR2 SVGAGI. The CDR3 loop spans 14 amino acids. The V end was cut by 0 bases, the J end by 2 bases, with 7 bases between.

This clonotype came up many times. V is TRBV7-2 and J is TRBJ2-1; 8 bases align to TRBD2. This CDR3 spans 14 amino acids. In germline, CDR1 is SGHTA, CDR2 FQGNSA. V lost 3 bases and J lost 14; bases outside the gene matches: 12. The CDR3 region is CASSFTTLAGVEFF. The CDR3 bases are TGTGCCAGCAGCTTTACGACGCTAGCGGGTGTAGAGTTCTTC.

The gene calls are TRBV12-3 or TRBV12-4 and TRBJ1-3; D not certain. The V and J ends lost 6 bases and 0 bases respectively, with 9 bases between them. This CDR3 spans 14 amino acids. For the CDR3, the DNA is TGTGCCAGCAGGTTCCTAGTCTCTGGAAACACCATATATTTT. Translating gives CASRFLVSGNTIYF.

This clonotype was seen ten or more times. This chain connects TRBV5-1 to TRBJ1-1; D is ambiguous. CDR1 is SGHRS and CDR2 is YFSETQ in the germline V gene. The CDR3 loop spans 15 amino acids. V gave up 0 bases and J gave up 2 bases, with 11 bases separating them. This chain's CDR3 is CASSLAGQSNTEAFF. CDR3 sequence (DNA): TGCGCCAGCAGCTTGGCCGGTCAGTCTAACACTGAAGCTTTCTTT.

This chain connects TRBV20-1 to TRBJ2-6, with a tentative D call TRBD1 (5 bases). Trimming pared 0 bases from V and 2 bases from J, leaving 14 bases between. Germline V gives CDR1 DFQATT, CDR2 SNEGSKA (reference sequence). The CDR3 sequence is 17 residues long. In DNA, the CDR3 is TGCAGTGCTAGAGATCAGCAGGGCGGCCCTGGGGCCAACGTCCTGACTTTC. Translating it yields CSARDQQGGPGANVLTF.

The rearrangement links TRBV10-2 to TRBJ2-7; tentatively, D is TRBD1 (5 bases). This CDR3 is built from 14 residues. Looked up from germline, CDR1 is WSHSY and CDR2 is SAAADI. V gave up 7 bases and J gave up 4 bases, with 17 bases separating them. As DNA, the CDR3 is TGCGCCAGCAAGTCCGACTTAAGGGGATACGAGCAGTACGTC. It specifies CASKSDLRGYEQYV.

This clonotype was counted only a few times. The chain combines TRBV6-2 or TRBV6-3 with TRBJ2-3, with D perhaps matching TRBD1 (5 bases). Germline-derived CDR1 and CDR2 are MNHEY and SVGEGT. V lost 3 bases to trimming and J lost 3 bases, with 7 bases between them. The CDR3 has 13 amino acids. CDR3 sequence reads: CASSYAGTDTQYF. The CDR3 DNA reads TGTGCCAGCAGTTATGCAGGGACAGATACGCAGTATTTT.

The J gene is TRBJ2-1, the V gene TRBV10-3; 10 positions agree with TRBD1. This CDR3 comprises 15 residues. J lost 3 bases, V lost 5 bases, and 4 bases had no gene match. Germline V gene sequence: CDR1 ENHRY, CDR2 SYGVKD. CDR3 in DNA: TGTGCCATCAGTCGCGGGACAGGGGACTACAATGAGCAGTTCTTC. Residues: CAISRGTGDYNEQFF.

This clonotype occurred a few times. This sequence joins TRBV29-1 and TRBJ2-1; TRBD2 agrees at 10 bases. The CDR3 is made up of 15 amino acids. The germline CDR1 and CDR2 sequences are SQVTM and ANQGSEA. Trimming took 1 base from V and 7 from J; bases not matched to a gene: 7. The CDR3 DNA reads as TGCAGCGTTGAAGTTATGGGACTAGCGAGGAATGAGCAGTTCTTC. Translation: CSVEVMGLARNEQFF.

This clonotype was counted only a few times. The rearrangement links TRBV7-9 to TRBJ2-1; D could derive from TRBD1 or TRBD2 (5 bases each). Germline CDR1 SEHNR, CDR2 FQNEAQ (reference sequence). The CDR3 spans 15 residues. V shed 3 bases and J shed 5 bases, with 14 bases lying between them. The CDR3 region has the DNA TGTGCCAGCAGCTTGGCGGGCCCCAGGGACAATGAGCAGTTCTTC. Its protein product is CASSLAGPRDNEQFF.

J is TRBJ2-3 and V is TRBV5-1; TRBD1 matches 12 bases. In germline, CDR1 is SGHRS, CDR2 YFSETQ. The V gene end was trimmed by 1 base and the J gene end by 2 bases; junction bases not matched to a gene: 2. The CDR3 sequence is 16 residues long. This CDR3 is CASSLSGQGATDTQYF. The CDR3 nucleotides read TGCGCCAGCAGCTTGTCGGGACAGGGGGCCACAGATACGCAGTATTTT. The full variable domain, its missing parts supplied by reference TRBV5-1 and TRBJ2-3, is KAGVTQTPRYLIKTRGQQVTLSCSPISGHRSVSWYQQTPGQGLQFLFEYFSETQRNKGNFPGRFSGRQFSNSRSEMNVSTLELGDSALYLCASSLSGQGATDTQYFGPGTRLTVL.

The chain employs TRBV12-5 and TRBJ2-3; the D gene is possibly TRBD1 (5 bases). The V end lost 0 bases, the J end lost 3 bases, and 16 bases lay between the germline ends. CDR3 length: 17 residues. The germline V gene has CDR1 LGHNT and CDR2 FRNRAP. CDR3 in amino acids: CASGLVLQGMGTDTQYF. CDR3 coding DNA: TGTGCTAGTGGTTTGGTACTCCAGGGAATGGGGACAGATACGCAGTATTTT.

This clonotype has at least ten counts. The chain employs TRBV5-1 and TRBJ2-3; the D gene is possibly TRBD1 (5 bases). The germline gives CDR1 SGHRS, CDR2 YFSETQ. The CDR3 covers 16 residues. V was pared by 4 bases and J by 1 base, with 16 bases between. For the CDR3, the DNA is TGCGCCAGCAGCCCCCAGGGCCCGTCGGGCACAGATACGCAGTATTTT. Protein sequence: CASSPQGPSGTDTQYF.

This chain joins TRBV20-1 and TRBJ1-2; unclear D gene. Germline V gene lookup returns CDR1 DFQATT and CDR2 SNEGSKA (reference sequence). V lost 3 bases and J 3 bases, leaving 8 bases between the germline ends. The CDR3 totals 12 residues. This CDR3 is CSASLGDYGYTF. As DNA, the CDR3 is TGCAGTGCTAGCCTCGGCGACTATGGCTACACCTTC.

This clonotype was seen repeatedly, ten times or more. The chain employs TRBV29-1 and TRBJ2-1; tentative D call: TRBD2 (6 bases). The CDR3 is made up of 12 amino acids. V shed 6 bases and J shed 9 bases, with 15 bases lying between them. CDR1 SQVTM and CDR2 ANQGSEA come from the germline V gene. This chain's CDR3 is CSVYRRDSEQFF. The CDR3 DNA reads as TGCAGCGTGTACCGGAGGGATAGTGAGCAGTTCTTC.

The CDR3 protein is CASRVGLAGVRTKNIQYF. In DNA form, the CDR3 reads TGCGCCAGCAGGGTGGGACTAGCGGGAGTACGAACCAAAAACATTCAGTACTTC. The chain joins TRBV5-1 to TRBJ2-4; 14 positions agree with TRBD2. The V and J ends lost 5 bases and 2 bases, in that order; junction bases with no gene match: 9. The CDR3 runs 18 residues. Germline V lookup: CDR1 SGHRS, CDR2 YFSETQ. Full variable domain (outside the CDR3, taken from reference TRBV5-1 and TRBJ2-4): KAGVTQTPRYLIKTRGQQVTLSCSPISGHRSVSWYQQTPGQGLQFLFEYFSETQRNKGNFPGRFSGRQFSNSRSEMNVSTLELGDSALYLCASRVGLAGVRTKNIQYFGAGTRLSVL.

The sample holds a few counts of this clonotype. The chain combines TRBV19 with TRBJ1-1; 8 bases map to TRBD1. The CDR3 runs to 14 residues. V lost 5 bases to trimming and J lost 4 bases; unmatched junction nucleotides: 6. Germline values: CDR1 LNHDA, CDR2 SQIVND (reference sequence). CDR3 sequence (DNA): TGTGCCAGTAGTTTCAGGGGGCCACTCACTGAAGCTTTCTTT. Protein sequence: CASSFRGPLTEAFF.

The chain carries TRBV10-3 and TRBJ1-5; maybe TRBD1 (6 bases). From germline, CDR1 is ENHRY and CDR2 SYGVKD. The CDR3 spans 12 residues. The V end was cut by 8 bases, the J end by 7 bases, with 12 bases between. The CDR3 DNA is TGTGCCATCGGGGAACAGGGCCAGCCCCAGCATTTT. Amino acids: CAIGEQGQPQHF.